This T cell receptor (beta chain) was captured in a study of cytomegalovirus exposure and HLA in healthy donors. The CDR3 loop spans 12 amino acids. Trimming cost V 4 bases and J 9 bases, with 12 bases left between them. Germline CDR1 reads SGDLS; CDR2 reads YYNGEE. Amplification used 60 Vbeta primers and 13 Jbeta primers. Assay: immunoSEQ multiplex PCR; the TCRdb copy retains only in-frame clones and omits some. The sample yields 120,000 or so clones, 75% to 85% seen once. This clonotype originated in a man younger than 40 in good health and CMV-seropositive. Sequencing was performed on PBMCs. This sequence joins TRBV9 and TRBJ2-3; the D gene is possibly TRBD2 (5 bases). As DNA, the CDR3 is TGTGCCAGCAGCCCACTCCCGGGGACGCAGTATTTT. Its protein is CASSPLPGTQYF.